The sequence of this T cell receptor (beta chain) was determined in a study of shared clonotypes between healthy human individuals (dated by TCRdb to 2020 to 2021). Study-level background: The cohort comprised a couple of women and a few men aged 18 to 49 years. Each donor's leukapheresis produced roughly between about 0.9 and 9.5 billion PBMCs. Libraries were prepared and TCR repertoires were sequenced by different laboratories using diverse techniques, in order to increase sequencing depth and limit assay-specific biases. Per donor, three plates each were used for CD4 naive and CD4 memory, two for CD8 naive, and one for CD8 memory. To estimate repertoire size and how much clonotypes are shared between individuals, the study performed deep sequencing of blood TCR repertoires from roughly five healthy adults. Overall study results and their limits: Pairwise subsampling led to the expectation that sequencing depth would affect the degree of clonotype sharing among donors. Only blood was sampled, and tissue TCR repertoires likely differ from those in blood. Even with the large sequencing depth, rarefaction of the sorted-subset datasets indicated that sequencing was incomplete. Larger estimated clonotype richness was generally found for naive subsets than for memory subsets. Higher generation probabilities were observed for clonotypes shared by all four sorted-subset donors than for non-shared clonotypes. Sharing across a handful of donors was observed for 5% to 6.5% of naive CD4, around 3.5% of naive CD8, around 2.5% of memory CD4, and around 0.4% of memory CD8 clonotypes. The genetic and exposure-history diversity represented was limited by the small number of donors.

For this clone: It has no known antigen specificity. No base quality information exists; no much larger clone differs at one position. The same CDR3 can be traced to other DNA sequences in this sample.

The donors were healthy, HIV-negative adults with no recently reported acute infections or vaccinations. Only Caucasian adults living in Nashville, Tennessee, USA were represented among the donors. Magnetic negative selection was used to enrich CD4+ T cells, after which naive cells were positively selected on CD45RA and the negative fraction became the memory subset. Blood was obtained by leukapheresis, after which PBMCs were separated by Ficoll-Histopaque density gradient centrifugation and cryopreserved in liquid nitrogen vapor phase. Purity and quantity of every magnetically sorted T cell population were checked by analytical flow cytometry. Each sorted fraction had its genomic DNA isolated and then quantified by UV absorbance on a Nanodrop 2000c. The junction carries 13 bases between V and J, which are trimmed by 4 bases and 0 bases respectively. The CDR3 measures 16 amino acids from cysteine to phenylalanine. Only the CDR3 DNA stays, 48 bases, in frame from base 1. From a lookup of the germline V gene (reference sequence), CDR1 and CDR2 are LNHDA and SQIVND.

TCR CDR3 regions were amplified from genomic DNA by multiplex PCR using the deep immunoSEQ assay. Extracted genomic DNA from each cell subset was distributed evenly across all wells of several immunoSEQ 96-well plates, and each plate was treated as a replicate. Each replicate PCR for sorted subsets received approximately 220 ng genomic DNA, equal to around 32,000 T cell genomes. The purified libraries were quantified using a Qubit 3.0 fluorometer, sized with a Bioanalyzer 2100, and then quantified again using the KAPA Library Quantification kit. Every immunoSEQ 96-well plate was sequenced on a separate single-read 150-cycle Illumina NextSeq 550 flow cell. In the source study's methods: Because only junctional sequences without quality scores were contained in the immunoSEQ output, filtering matching that applied to full-length reads could not be performed. To assign V/J genes and CDR3, sequences were annotated using PyIR, a Python wrapper for IgBLAST v1.9, with IMGT germline references. Reads were filtered out if the reads had weak V/J assignments (E-value above 1e-6), no CDR3, stop codons, out-of-frame junctions, or ambiguous translated residues. A V3J clonotype was defined by an identical inferred V gene, J gene, and CDR3 amino acid sequence. The percentage overlap between two repertoires was calculated by dividing the number of shared unique clonotypes by the size of the smaller repertoire. Repertoire richness was assessed with RTK rarefaction, the Chao1 estimator, and Recon v2.1 estimates of unobserved clonotypes. OLGA was used to compute generation probabilities for all TCRbeta clonotypes that the gDNA method yielded from a few donors. TCRdb retrieved this table from immuneACCESS and kept in-frame rearrangements only. Not all clones are present; in checked studies, unresolved V genes account for under half, and no reason is known for the remainder. V and J calls and clone size are as listed in that table; D and trimming were resolved from the DNA. The sample includes 2 million to 3 million clones, with roughly 92% observed a single time. The ten largest clones take up about 0.13% of the sample.

The clonotype comes from a man in his late teens or twenties in good health. Sequenced: naive CD4+ T cells sorted from blood. According to the study, the label for this sample's cell subset or site signals: CD45RA+ positively selected. The sequence joins TRBV19 to TRBJ2-1; the D region possibly corresponds to TRBD2 (5 bases align). The nucleotides are TGTGCCAGTAGTACCTTGGCGGGTAGCTCCTACAATGAGCAGTTCTTC. Its protein product is CASSTLAGSSYNEQFF.